This T cell receptor (beta chain) was found in a study of blood T cell repertoires in COVID-19. Study at large: Some COVID-19 samples were acute and others convalescent; all came from the United States, Italy and Spain. T cells, B-cell-depleted T cells, or PBMCs provided the cDNA or gDNA that served as material.

This CDR3 contains 17 residues. Germline assignment: CDR1 MNHNY and CDR2 SVGAGI (reference sequence). Trimming removed 5 bases at V and 1 base at J, with 20 bases between. Authors' methods: Amplification of reference gene primers provided the estimated nucleated cell counts. Assay used: immunoSEQ multiplex PCR; TCRdb lists only in-frame clones, some missing. V, J and clone size are taken as reported in that table, and D and trimming were inferred from the DNA itself. The table shows more than 250,000 clones, with roughly 90% occurring only once. The specimen sequenced was peripheral blood. The chain combines TRBV6-6 with TRBJ1-1; weak D call: TRBD1 (5 bases). The TCR comes from a man aged 18 to 30 who had recovered from COVID-19. The CDR3 nucleotides are TGTGCCAGCAGTCCTGACGGGGGGGATTGGACGAACACTGAAGCTTTCTTT. Its protein is CASSPDGGDWTNTEAFF.